This T cell receptor (beta chain) was recorded in a study of shared clonotypes between healthy human individuals. For the study at large: The study used three CD4 naive, three CD4 memory, two CD8 naive and one CD8 memory plate per donor.

The germline gives CDR1 LNHNV, CDR2 YYDKDF (reference sequence). This CDR3 is built from 14 residues. V lost 5 bases and J 8 bases, leaving 18 bases between the germline ends. CD8 cells regarded as naive lacked CD45RO, were positively chosen for CCR7, and omitted terminally differentiated effector memory CD45RA+ cells. Measured with immunoSEQ multiplex PCR; TCRdb has only the in-frame clones, and not every one. The profile shows hundreds of thousands of clones, around 96% of them singletons. Overall study results and limits: It was observed that roughly 5% of naive CD4 clonotypes were shared across several donors.

Concerning this clone: Its antigen is still unknown.

The clonotype originates from a woman in her twenties or thirties in good health. What was sequenced was naive CD8+ T cells sorted from blood. The chain recombines TRBV15 with TRBJ1-1; tentatively, D is TRBD1 (5 bases). DNA for the CDR3: TGTGCCACCAGCGAAGCGGGACGGTGGTTCGAAGCTTTCTTT. This sequence encodes CATSEAGRWFEAFF.